Listed below are T cell receptor beta chains from one sample, sequenced in a study of blood T cell repertoires in COVID-19. The method was immunoSEQ multiplex PCR; TCRdb's version includes in-frame clones alone and lacks a portion of them. The data show 200,000 to 250,000 clones, around nine tenths seen once. Specimen: peripheral blood. These receptor sequences come from a woman in her sixties or seventies with acute or convalescent COVID-19. Both conserved end residues are part of each CDR3. D genes are given only for firm matches. The size of a clone is reported for some rows only, either as once, few or many, or as a class for expanded clones.

j_gene,d_gene,v_gene,abundance,CDR3aa,CDR3nt
TRBJ1-2,TRBD1,TRBV29-1,.,CSVDRGTGYGYTF,TGCAGCGTTGATAGGGGGACAGGCTATGGCTACACCTTC
TRBJ2-5,TRBD1,TRBV5-1,.,CASSQRTRTGQETQYF,TGCGCCAGCAGCCAACGGACGAGGACAGGGCAAGAGACCCAGTACTTC
TRBJ2-5,TRBD2,TRBV7-2,.,CASSSGLAGQYF,TGTGCCAGCAGCTCGGGACTAGCGGGCCAGTACTTC
TRBJ1-2,.,TRBV30,once,CAWSRGEGHGYTF,TGTGCCTGGAGCCGTGGGGAGGGCCATGGCTACACCTTC
TRBJ2-3,TRBD2,TRBV6-5,.,CASRPQRGPDTQYF,TGTGCCAGCAGGCCCCAGCGGGGGCCAGATACGCAGTATTTT
TRBJ2-3,TRBD2,TRBV19,.,CASSKAGSTDTQYF,TGTGCCAGTAGTAAAGCGGGGTCTACAGATACGCAGTATTTT
TRBJ2-1,.,TRBV7-9,.,CASSLQAREAEQFF,TGTGCCAGCAGCTTACAGGCCAGGGAGGCTGAGCAGTTCTTC
TRBJ2-3,TRBD2,TRBV6-5,few,CASTRLATDTQYF,TGTGCCAGCACCAGACTAGCTACAGATACGCAGTATTTT
TRBJ1-2,.,TRBV6-4,.,CASSDYAGYGYTF,TGTGCCAGCAGTGACTACGCGGGCTATGGCTACACCTTC
TRBJ2-5,.,TRBV16,.,CASSPHGNSQETQYF,TGTGCCAGCAGCCCCCACGGGAATTCCCAAGAGACCCAGTACTTC
TRBJ1-2,.,TRBV25-1,.,CASSRRDKPNYGYTF,TGTGCCAGCAGTCGCCGGGACAAGCCTAACTATGGCTACACCTTC
TRBJ1-2,TRBD1,TRBV30,.,CAWSRTGAGYTF,TGTGCCTGGAGCCGGACAGGGGCGGGCTACACCTTC
TRBJ1-3,.,TRBV2,.,CASSRRPGNTIYF,TGTGCCAGCAGTCGGCGGCCCGGAAACACCATATATTTT
TRBJ1-1,TRBD1,TRBV5-5,.,CASSQTGALNTEAFF,TGTGCCAGCAGCCAGACAGGGGCCCTGAACACTGAAGCTTTCTTT
TRBJ2-5,.,TRBV30,.,CAWSVPLAVQETQYF,TGTGCCTGGAGTGTCCCACTAGCTGTCCAAGAGACCCAGTACTTC
TRBJ1-5,.,TRBV6-1,.,CASSDRAGLDQPQHF,TGTGCCAGCAGTGACAGGGCAGGGCTTGATCAGCCCCAGCATTTT
TRBJ1-6,TRBD1,TRBV18,.,CASSPGTGLAGGSPLHF,TGTGCCAGCTCACCAGGGACAGGTCTGGCTGGGGGTTCACCCCTCCACTTT
TRBJ1-2,TRBD1,TRBV25-1,.,CASRPTGLNYGYTF,TGTGCCAGCAGACCGACAGGGTTGAACTATGGCTACACCTTC
TRBJ1-1,.,TRBV6-5,.,CASSYSRNTEAFF,TGTGCCAGCAGTTACTCCAGGAACACTGAAGCTTTCTTT
TRBJ1-2,.,TRBV9,.,CASSGKLRGGYTF,TGTGCCAGCAGCGGCAAACTCAGGGGTGGCTACACCTTC
TRBJ1-2,.,TRBV7-8,.,CASSRQANYGYTF,TGTGCCAGCAGCCGACAGGCTAACTATGGCTACACCTTC
TRBJ2-7,.,TRBV28,.,CASSLQRRRSYEQYF,TGTGCCAGCAGTTTACAGCGGAGACGCTCCTACGAGCAGTACTTC
TRBJ1-6,.,TRBV30,.,CAWQDTRNSPLHF,TGTGCCTGGCAAGACACACGAAATTCCCCCCTCCACTTT
TRBJ2-6,.,TRBV5-4,.,CASSFQTGSGANVLTF,TGTGCCAGCAGTTTCCAAACAGGGTCTGGGGCCAACGTCCTGACTTTC
TRBJ1-3,TRBD1,TRBV9,.,CASSVGGTVPLNTIYF,TGTGCCAGCAGCGTAGGGGGGACAGTCCCCCTAAACACCATATATTTT
TRBJ1-5,.,TRBV18,.,CASSPLTGDQPQHF,TGTGCCAGCTCACCTCTTACGGGGGATCAGCCCCAGCATTTT
TRBJ1-6,.,TRBV7-3,.,CASSPGTGSYNSPLHF,TGTGCCAGCAGCCCGGGGACTGGCTCCTATAATTCACCCCTCCACTTT
TRBJ1-1,TRBD1,TRBV7-3,.,CASSEPTGLTFF,TGTGCCAGCAGCGAGCCGACAGGGTTGACTTTCTTT
TRBJ2-5,TRBD1,TRBV28,.,CASSLAPKTGGGTQYF,TGTGCCAGCAGTTTAGCCCCTAAAACAGGGGGCGGGACCCAGTACTTC
TRBJ1-5,.,TRBV5-1,.,CASSLVGDYNQPQHF,TGCGCCAGCAGCTTGGTTGGTGACTACAATCAGCCCCAGCATTTT
TRBJ2-7,.,TRBV29-1,.,CSATGSTGSSYEQYF,TGCAGCGCAACAGGGTCGACGGGGAGCTCCTACGAGCAGTACTTC
TRBJ2-3,.,TRBV15,.,CATKSSLSSTDTQYF,TGTGCCACCAAGTCTAGCCTATCGAGCACAGATACGCAGTATTTT
TRBJ1-2,.,TRBV5-1,.,CASSLVVSGGNYGYTF,TGCGCCAGCAGCTTGGTAGTATCTGGGGGGAACTATGGCTACACCTTC
TRBJ1-6,TRBD1,TRBV5-4,.,CASRSDRLQGPLHF,TGTGCCAGCAGATCGGACAGGCTGCAGGGACCCCTCCACTTT
TRBJ2-3,.,TRBV5-5,once,CASSLGPTAADTQYF,TGTGCCAGCAGCTTGGGGCCCACCGCCGCAGATACGCAGTATTTT
TRBJ2-5,.,TRBV4-3,few,CASSQGIVRGETQYF,TGCGCCAGCAGCCAAGGTATCGTCAGGGGTGAGACCCAGTACTTC
TRBJ1-4,.,TRBV6-5,.,CASQQTAATNEKLFF,TGTGCCAGCCAGCAGACAGCCGCAACTAATGAAAAACTGTTTTTT
TRBJ2-5,TRBD2,TRBV16,.,CASSPSGGAGETQYF,TGTGCCAGCAGCCCAAGCGGGGGGGCCGGAGAGACCCAGTACTTC
TRBJ1-4,TRBD1,TRBV25-1,.,CASSDRAGGEKLFF,TGTGCCAGCAGTGATCGGGCAGGGGGTGAAAAACTGTTTTTT
TRBJ1-2,.,TRBV14,.,CASSRYHRSGNGYTF,TGTGCCAGCAGCCGCTACCACAGGTCTGGCAATGGCTACACCTTC
TRBJ1-1,.,TRBV19,.,CASIPDRNTEAFF,TGTGCCAGTATCCCGGACAGGAACACTGAAGCTTTCTTT
TRBJ1-5,TRBD1,TRBV6-5,.,CASSTTGVANQPQHF,TGTGCCAGCAGTACGACAGGGGTGGCCAATCAGCCCCAGCATTTT
TRBJ2-2,TRBD2,TRBV6-4,.,CASTMTSGGARTGELFF,TGTGCCAGCACCATGACTAGCGGGGGGGCCCGCACCGGGGAGCTGTTTTTT
TRBJ2-7,TRBD1,TRBV19,.,CASSSDRALSEQYF,TGTGCCAGTAGTTCTGACAGGGCCCTGAGCGAGCAGTACTTC
TRBJ2-1,TRBD1,TRBV3-1/TRBV3-2,once,CASSQVGQATYNEQFF,TGTGCCAGCAGCCAAGTGGGACAGGCAACCTACAATGAGCAGTTCTTC
TRBJ2-7,TRBD2,TRBV5-1,.,CASSPREVDEQYF,TGCGCCAGCAGCCCGCGGGAGGTGGACGAGCAGTACTTC
TRBJ1-1,.,TRBV23-1,few,CASSVDRSLEAFF,TGCGCCAGCAGTGTTGACAGGAGTCTTGAAGCTTTCTTT
TRBJ1-2,TRBD1,TRBV5-4,.,CASSRGQGNYYGYTF,TGTGCCAGCAGCCGGGGACAGGGTAACTACTATGGCTACACCTTC